This T cell receptor (beta chain) was captured by sequencing in a study of blood T cells in healthy people across ages. Roughly 10 milliliters was the volume of peripheral blood drawn from each donor. The length of the CDR3 is 11 residues. V lost 3 bases and J lost 3, with 2 bases in between. The germline gives CDR1 MDHEN, CDR2 SYDVKM. For the second PCR, which ran for about 6 to 11 cycles, a sample-barcoded 5' primer and a J-beta primer mix were used. TCRdb reanalysed the 5' RACE reads using MiXCR and keeps one entry per CDR3 protein. The table records about 720,000 distinct CDR3 sequences, 22% of them present only once.

The sample comprised blood. This sequence was found in a man in his 70s in good health. The chain links TRBV28 to TRBJ1-2; D unclear. CDR3 loop: CASSFYYGYTF. The CDR3 nucleotides read TGTGCCAGCAGTTTTTACTATGGCTACACCTTC.